This T cell receptor beta chain originates from a study of T cells in tuberculosis (dated by TCRdb to the late 2010s). About the investigation overall: In the study, CD1B tetramers and high-throughput TCR immunosequencing were combined to characterize T cells specific for the mycobacterial lipid antigen glucose monomycolate (GMM). With 10 to 11 people per group, a South African clinical cohort compared IGRA-negative adolescents, IGRA-positive adolescents with latent tuberculosis, and adults with active tuberculosis.

The germline V gene gives CDR1 as SGHTA and CDR2 as FQGNSA. Germline trimming amounts to 5 bases on V and 7 bases on J, with 7 as the count of junction bases outside the gene matches. From the cysteine up to the phenylalanine, the CDR3 has a length of 14 residues. The kept DNA is CDR3 alone, 42 bases in frame from the first base. The immunoSEQ multiplex PCR assay was used to generate TCR libraries, with TCR-beta and/or TCR-alpha/delta assays applied to each sample. Amplified TCR libraries were sequenced on the Illumina high-throughput platform. The authors processed their data as follows. Clustering and dimensionality reduction were performed using pairwise TCRdist distances among GMM-specific receptors from ex vivo sorted or in vitro expanded T cells. Each clinical repertoire received a mean NN-distance score, defined as the average TCRdist to the nearest 10% of tetramer-positive reference sequences. To compute GEM TCR motif frequency, the fraction of unique TCRs matching known GEM sequences by V/J usage and CDR3 length was calculated. Linear discriminant analysis with leave-one-out cross-validation, implemented in scikit-learn, was used to classify active tuberculosis. What TCRdb holds here is the immuneACCESS table cut down to in-frame rearrangements. Part of the clones is not present; checked against another copy, under half of the missing clones reflect an unresolved V gene, and the others are unexplained. Clone size and the V and J calls come from that table; the DNA yielded D and trimming. The sample contains about 25,000 clones, around 94% of them found a single time. In total, the top ten clones hold under 20% of the sample.

At study entry, a tuberculin skin test and the QuantiFERON-TB GOLD In-Tube IGRA were used to screen adolescents for latent tuberculosis infection. Immunosequencing was performed on unsorted cryopreserved PBMC, with about 100,000 T cells per clinical donor covered on average. Eleven high schools in the Worcester region of the Western Cape, South Africa, served as enrollment sites for adolescents aged 12 to 18 years. Some ten M. tuberculosis-infected adolescents and some ten uninfected adolescents, matched for age and sex, were selected. PBMC from adolescents were isolated by density centrifugation from freshly drawn heparinized blood and were then cryopreserved. This clone was seen just once. The clone's antigen remains unknown. Per-base qualities were not stored, and no clone one base away is much larger. Overall study results and their limits: Clinical samples were selected based on the availability of cryopreserved specimens, with adults included as active tuberculosis cases and adolescents included as controls. Shorter CDR3-alpha lengths in active tuberculosis patients partly drove the smaller NN-distances, and the TCR-beta difference was not statistically significant. With the diverse GMM-specific repertoire as input, a classifier achieved approximately 90% accuracy (AUROC 0.7 to 0.9), whereas GEM motif frequencies as input gave 60% to 70% accuracy. Compared with IGRA-negative controls, TCR-alpha repertoires from active tuberculosis had smaller mean NN-distances to GMM-specific TCRs, which suggests clonal expansion of these TCRs.

Sample: PBMCs. The sequence derives from a donor aged 10 to 29 with latent tuberculosis or without tuberculosis infection. Some clones in this sample may be carry-over from other donors' samples. The chain uses TRBV7-2 and TRBJ2-1; 8 junctional bases match TRBD1. At the DNA level, the sequence is TGTGCCAGCAGCCCTAGACAGGGGCGGAATGAGCAGTTCTTC. Its translation is CASSPRQGRNEQFF.